A single sample is the source of the 23 T cell receptor beta chains below, sequenced in a study of blood T cell repertoires in COVID-19. TCRdb keeps only in-frame clones here, not all; method: immunoSEQ multiplex PCR. This repertoire shows around 390,000 clones, about 86% found once; its top ten account for roughly 9.4%. Input material: PBMCs or T cells enriched from blood (not recorded which). The receptors derive from a woman aged 45-65 years who had recovered from COVID-19.

CDR3 protein: CASSQGDRDVEAFF. CDR3 bases: TGCGCCAGCAGCCAAGGGGACAGGGATGTCGAAGCTTTCTTT. J is TRBJ1-1 and V is TRBV4-3; 9 bases align to TRBD1. From germline, CDR1 is LGHNA and CDR2 YSLEER. V lost 1 base to trimming and J lost 8 bases; unmatched junction nucleotides: 5. The length of the CDR3 is 14 residues.

The rearrangement joins TRBV6-5 to TRBJ1-6; D remains ambiguous. CDR1 and CDR2 (germline): MNHEY, SVGAGI. The CDR3 is 13 residues long. V was cut by 0 bases and J by 9 bases, with 6 bases left in between. CDR3 region: CASSYSLVSPLHF. DNA for the CDR3: TGTGCCAGCAGTTACTCCCTTGTTTCACCCCTCCACTTT.

The rearrangement links TRBV11-2 to TRBJ1-1; perhaps TRBD1 as D (6 bases). Germline CDR1 reads SGHAT; CDR2 reads FQNNGV. Deletions cut 3 bases from V and 0 bases from J, with 20 bases between. The CDR3 length is 18 residues. The CDR3 here is CASSFSPPGASMNTEAFF. CDR3 coding DNA: TGTGCCAGCAGCTTTAGCCCTCCAGGGGCCTCAATGAACACTGAAGCTTTCTTT.

The genes are TRBV3-1 (or the pseudogene TRBV3-2) and TRBJ1-6; a weak D match, TRBD1 (5 bases). Germline lookup yields CDR1 LGHDT and CDR2 YNNKEL (reference sequence). The CDR3 has 15 amino acids. Between the trimmed V and J ends, which lost 3 bases and 9 bases, there was a span of 15 bases. The CDR3 region has the DNA TGTGCCAGCAGCCAGGACATCACGACAGCTTCACCCCTCCACTTT. Amino acids: CASSQDITTASPLHF.

This rearrangement joins TRBV14 to TRBJ1-3, with D unresolved. V lost 6 bases and J 7 bases, leaving 13 bases between the germline ends. Looked up from germline, CDR1 is SGHDN and CDR2 is FVKESK. The CDR3 has 13 residues. The CDR3 sequence: CASSFTSGNTIYF. CDR3 in DNA: TGTGCCAGCAGTTTCACGAGCGGGAACACCATATATTTT.

The V call is TRBV2, the J call TRBJ1-1, with TRBD1 matching over 7 bases. Germline-derived CDR1 and CDR2 are SNHLY and FYNNEI. This CDR3 region has 11 residues. J was trimmed by 8 bases and V by 3 bases; bases with no gene match: 0. The CDR3 spells CASSETGEAFF. The CDR3 nucleotides read TGTGCCAGCAGTGAGACAGGGGAAGCTTTCTTT. Based on the CDR3 plus reference TRBV2 and TRBJ1-1, the full variable domain is EPEVTQTPSHQVTQMGQEVILRCVPISNHLYFYWYRQILGQKVEFLVSFYNNEISEKSEIFDDQFSVERPDGSNFTLKIRSTKLEDSAMYFCASSETGEAFFGQGTRLTVV.

The chain links TRBV28 to TRBJ2-7; weak D call: TRBD1 (6 bases). This CDR3 spans 14 amino acids. The germline CDR1 and CDR2 sequences are MDHEN and SYDVKM. V lost 2 bases and J lost 3, with 11 bases in between. The CDR3 loop is CASSLPAGDYEQYF. DNA for the CDR3: TGTGCCAGCAGTTTACCGGCAGGGGACTACGAGCAGTACTTC.

This clone has a single count. V usage is TRBV19 and J usage is TRBJ2-2; no clear D. The CDR3 has 16 amino acids. Trimming stripped 5 bases from V and 5 bases from J, with 18 bases between. Per the germline V gene, CDR1 is LNHDA and CDR2 is SQIVND (reference sequence). The CDR3 loop is CASSWFYGAQTGELFF. The CDR3 nucleotides are TGTGCCAGTAGTTGGTTCTACGGAGCACAAACCGGGGAGCTGTTTTTT.

A remark on this clone: The same CDR3 can be traced to other DNA sequences in this sample. V usage is TRBV7-8 and J usage is TRBJ2-7, with 7 bases that match TRBD1. Germline lookup yields CDR1 SGHVS and CDR2 FQNEAQ. CDR3 size: 13 residues. V was pared by 5 bases and J by 2 bases, with 3 bases of the junction left unmatched. CDR3 residues: CASSLDRAYEQYF. CDR3 in DNA: TGTGCCAGCAGCCTCGACAGGGCCTACGAGCAGTACTTC.

The V and J genes are TRBV5-1 and TRBJ1-6; the D gene is possibly TRBD1 (5 bases). The CDR3 totals 16 residues. V was trimmed by 0 bases and J by 7 bases, leaving 14 bases between them. The germline V gene has CDR1 SGHRS and CDR2 YFSETQ. CDR3 nucleotides: TGCGCCAGCAGCTTGGATCAGGGCGGAAAGAATTCACCCCTCCACTTT. This codes for CASSLDQGGKNSPLHF.

This sequence joins TRBV5-1 and TRBJ2-2; D perhaps matches TRBD2 (5 bases). The CDR3 is 14 amino acids. CDR1 is SGHRS, CDR2 YFSETQ, per germline. Trimming stripped 2 bases from V and 2 bases from J, with 7 bases between. The CDR3 region has the DNA TGCGCCAGCAGCTTCGAGGGTAACACCGGGGAGCTGTTTTTT. Protein product: CASSFEGNTGELFF.

This clone was found a few times. V is TRBV11-3 and J is TRBJ1-1, with D possibly matching TRBD1 (6 bases). Germline assignment: CDR1 SGHNT and CDR2 YENEEA. Trimming pared 6 bases from V and 0 bases from J, leaving 14 bases between. The CDR3 is 15 amino acids. This chain's CDR3 is CASRPGQIMNTEAFF. The CDR3, as DNA: TGTGCCAGCAGGCCCGGACAGATAATGAACACTGAAGCTTTCTTT.

The rearrangement joins TRBV2 to TRBJ1-2; no clear D gene. The germline V gene has CDR1 SNHLY and CDR2 FYNNEI. The V gene lost 5 bases and the J gene lost 4 bases, with 8 bases spanning the gap. The length of the CDR3 is 12 residues. The CDR3 bases are TGTGCCAGCAGTCCACTTACCTATGGCTACACCTTC. Encoded protein: CASSPLTYGYTF.

This chain uses TRBV4-1 with TRBJ1-3; 7 bases are a match to TRBD1. Germline lookup yields CDR1 MGHRA and CDR2 YSYEKL. V was pared by 3 bases and J by 0 bases, with 2 bases of the junction left unmatched. The CDR3 runs to 15 residues. The CDR3 loop reads CASSQTGSSGNTIYF. CDR3 nucleotide sequence: TGCGCCAGCAGCCAGACAGGGAGCTCTGGAAACACCATATATTTT.

The genes are TRBV19 and TRBJ1-5; D perhaps matches TRBD1 (5 bases). The V end lost 7 bases, the J end lost 0 bases, and 7 bases lay between the germline ends. Germline values: CDR1 LNHDA, CDR2 SQIVND (reference sequence). This CDR3 contains 13 residues. As DNA, the CDR3 is TGTGCCAGTAAGGGGTATAGCAATCAGCCCCAGCATTTT. It translates to CASKGYSNQPQHF.

This rearrangement joins TRBV7-2 to TRBJ1-2; D is ambiguous. The V and J ends lost 0 bases and 3 bases respectively, with 14 bases between them. The CDR3 spans 16 residues. In germline, CDR1 is SGHTA, CDR2 FQGNSA. CDR3 nucleotides: TGTGCCAGCAGCTTAGCGCCAGGTTCTTCCCACTATGGCTACACCTTC. Amino acids: CASSLAPGSSHYGYTF.

The J gene is TRBJ1-2, the V gene TRBV5-6, with 11 bases fitting TRBD1. The germline V gene encodes CDR1 SGHDT and CDR2 YYEEEE. The trim removed 2 bases at V and 7 bases at J, leaving 4 bases unmatched. There are 14 residues in the CDR3. The CDR3 protein is CASSLGQGAGGYTF. In DNA form, the CDR3 reads TGTGCCAGCAGCTTAGGACAGGGGGCGGGTGGCTACACCTTC.

The chain links TRBV7-2 to TRBJ2-4; 7 bases map to TRBD1. The V gene's germline CDR1 is SGHTA and CDR2 FQGNSA. J gave up 6 bases and V 5 bases, and 13 bases lay outside the gene matches. The CDR3 has 16 residues. CDR3 nucleotide sequence: TGTGCCAGCAGCGCGCGAAAACAGGGGTCAGGAAACATTCAGTACTTC. Protein: CASSARKQGSGNIQYF.

The sample holds a few counts of this clone. The chain is built from TRBV9 and TRBJ1-5, with D tentatively TRBD1 (6 bases). The CDR3 has 13 amino acids. V was trimmed by 9 bases and J by 9 bases, leaving 19 bases between them. From germline, CDR1 is SGDLS and CDR2 YYNGEE. The CDR3 DNA reads as TGTGCCACCCCACAGGGCAGGTTCGGGCCCCAGCATTTT. This codes for CATPQGRFGPQHF.

The V call is TRBV7-9, the J call TRBJ1-4, with D possibly being TRBD1 (5 bases). The V gene lost 1 base and the J gene lost 6 bases, with 9 bases spanning the gap. From germline, CDR1 is SEHNR and CDR2 FQNEAQ (reference sequence). The CDR3 extends over 14 amino acids. The DNA for the CDR3 is TGTGCCAGCAGCTTAGGGGCGGGGCATGAAAAACTGTTTTTT. Protein product: CASSLGAGHEKLFF.

The chain has TRBV7-8 and TRBJ2-5; TRBD2 agrees at 9 bases. The CDR3 is 18 amino acids. CDR1 is SGHVS and CDR2 is FQNEAQ in the germline V gene. Losses at the gene ends were 7 bases for V and 1 base for J; bases not matched to a gene: 16. The CDR3, as DNA: TGTGCCAGCACCAGGACGGGGGCTAGCGGGAAACTCCAAGAGACCCAGTACTTC. Protein sequence: CASTRTGASGKLQETQYF.

This clone was seen many times. The rearrangement links TRBV7-8 to TRBJ2-1; 9 nucleotides agree with TRBD2. Per germline, CDR1 SGHVS and CDR2 FQNEAQ. V shed 1 base and J 6 bases; nucleotides not matched to a gene: 7. This CDR3 is 16 amino acids long. In DNA, the CDR3 is TGTGCCAGCAGCTTAGTTATGCGGGGGGGCCTCAATGAGCAGTTCTTC. As protein: CASSLVMRGGLNEQFF.

This clone was seen once. The chain links TRBV19 to TRBJ1-5; perhaps TRBD1 as D (6 bases). The germline V gene encodes CDR1 LNHDA and CDR2 SQIVND (reference sequence). The V end was cut by 4 bases, the J end by 5 bases, with 9 bases between. The CDR3 extends over 13 amino acids. Here the CDR3 reads CASSSQGYQPQHF. The CDR3 DNA follows: TGTGCCAGTAGTAGTCAGGGGTATCAGCCCCAGCATTTT.